The text below deals with one TCR beta chain. The assay was immunoSEQ multiplex PCR, and TCRdb's table has in-frame clones only and misses some. The data contain approximately 220,000 clones, more than 80% of them singletons. This sample is drawn from a study of blood T cell repertoires in COVID-19. Turning to the study itself: PBMCs, B-cell-depleted T cells, or T cells provided the cDNA or gDNA that made up the material.

This CDR3 has 13 residues. The germline V gene encodes CDR1 SGHVS and CDR2 FQNEAQ. Unmatched junction bases numbered 5, after V lost 5 bases and J lost 5 bases. Sequences were obtained from PBMCs or T cells enriched from blood (not recorded which). The chain uses TRBV7-8 and TRBJ1-2, with TRBD1 matching 7 bases. This TCR came from a woman aged 18-35 years in a cohort exposed to, infected with or recovered from COVID-19 (not recorded which). The DNA of the CDR3 is TGTGCCAGCAGCCCTCAGACAGGGTATGGCTACACCTTC. Its translation is CASSPQTGYGYTF.